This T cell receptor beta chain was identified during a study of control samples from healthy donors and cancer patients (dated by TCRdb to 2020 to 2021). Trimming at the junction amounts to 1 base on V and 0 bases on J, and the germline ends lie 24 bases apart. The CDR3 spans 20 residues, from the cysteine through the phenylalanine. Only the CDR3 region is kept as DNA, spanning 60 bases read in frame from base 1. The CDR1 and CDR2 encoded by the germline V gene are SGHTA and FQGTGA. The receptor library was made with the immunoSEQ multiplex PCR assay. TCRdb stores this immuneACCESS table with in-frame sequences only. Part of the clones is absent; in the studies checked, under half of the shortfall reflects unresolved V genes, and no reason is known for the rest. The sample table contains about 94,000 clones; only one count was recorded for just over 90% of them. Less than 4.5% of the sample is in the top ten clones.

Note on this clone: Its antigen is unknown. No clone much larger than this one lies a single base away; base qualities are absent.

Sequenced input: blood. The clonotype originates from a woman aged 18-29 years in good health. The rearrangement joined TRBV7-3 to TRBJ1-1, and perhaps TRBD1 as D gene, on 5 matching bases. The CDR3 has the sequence CASSLKGVDGGFRVNTEAFF. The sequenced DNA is TGTGCCAGCAGCTTAAAGGGAGTGGATGGGGGTTTCCGGGTGAACACTGAAGCTTTCTTT.